This is a list of T cell receptor beta chains from one sample in a study of HIV-infected patients and healthy controls. TCRdb processed the 5' RACE reads anew with MiXCR; each CDR3 protein has one entry. The sample has fewer than 20,000 distinct CDR3 sequences, 9% to 15% seen once; the top ten hold 8.5% to 14%. Sample: blood. These receptors all stem from an adult in good health. CDR3s include the opening cysteine and the closing phenylalanine or tryptophan. Each record gives: D gene, V gene, J gene, clone size, CDR3 protein, CDR3 DNA. A D gene is named only where the DNA matches it firmly. The size field is filled for only some rows; it gives once, few, many or a size class.

NA,TRBV11-2,TRBJ1-5,medium-sized,CASSLVSDQPQHF,TGTGCCAGCAGCTTAGTCTCGGATCAGCCCCAGCATTTT
TRBD1,TRBV7-2,TRBJ1-5,NA,CASTMDRANQPQHF,TGTGCCAGCACCATGGACAGGGCAAATCAGCCCCAGCATTTT
NA,TRBV4-1,TRBJ2-1,many,CASSSRGFVSYNEQFF,TGCGCCAGCAGTTCCAGGGGTTTTGTCTCCTACAATGAGCAGTTCTTC
NA,TRBV15,TRBJ1-1,many,CATSRDWGLDTEAFF,TGTGCCACCAGCAGAGATTGGGGTCTGGACACTGAAGCTTTCTTT
NA,TRBV12-3/TRBV12-4,TRBJ1-1,NA,CASSIFGRGNTEAFF,TGTGCCAGCAGTATATTTGGACGCGGGAACACTGAAGCTTTCTTT
NA,TRBV4-3,TRBJ1-2,medium-sized,CASSQELSSGEGYGYTF,TGCGCCAGCAGCCAAGAATTGAGTTCGGGGGAAGGCTATGGCTACACCTTC
NA,TRBV20-1,TRBJ1-1,NA,CSAEQVPAFF,TGCAGTGCTGAACAGGTCCCAGCTTTCTTT
NA,TRBV4-1,TRBJ1-4,NA,CASSQGMRGYVEKLFF,TGCGCCAGCAGCCAAGGAATGCGGGGTTACGTGGAAAAACTGTTTTTT
NA,TRBV7-9,TRBJ1-1,few,CASSSVNEAFF,TGTGCCAGCAGCTCGGTGAATGAAGCTTTCTTT
NA,TRBV6-5,TRBJ1-3,many,CASSYRTGISGNTIYF,TGTGCCAGCAGTTACCGCACAGGGATCTCTGGAAACACCATATATTTT
TRBD1,TRBV20-1,TRBJ2-3,NA,CSARVGTGADTQYF,TGCAGTGCTAGAGTTGGGACAGGGGCAGATACGCAGTATTTT
NA,TRBV29-1,TRBJ2-2,many,CSVVGGVNTGELFF,TGCAGCGTTGTTGGCGGGGTGAACACCGGGGAGCTGTTTTTT
NA,TRBV29-1,TRBJ2-3,few,CSGEDRSTDTQYF,TGCAGCGGGGAGGACCGTAGCACAGATACGCAGTATTTT
NA,TRBV20-1,TRBJ1-4,many,CSGRDRRNEKLFF,TGCAGTGGGAGAGACAGGAGAAATGAAAAACTGTTTTTT
TRBD1,TRBV5-5,TRBJ2-5,many,CASSRGTGKETQYF,TGTGCCAGCAGCCGCGGGACAGGGAAGGAGACCCAGTACTTC
TRBD1,TRBV7-9,TRBJ1-1,many,CASSQTQGGEAFF,TGTGCCAGCAGTCAAACACAGGGGGGTGAAGCTTTCTTT
NA,TRBV5-6,TRBJ2-3,many,CASSGDTQYF,TGTGCCAGCTCCGGGGATACGCAGTATTTT
NA,TRBV6-2/TRBV6-3,TRBJ2-1,many,CASSYGRVSYNEQFF,TGTGCCAGCAGTTATGGCAGGGTGAGCTACAATGAGCAGTTCTTC
NA,TRBV12-3/TRBV12-4,TRBJ1-1,medium-sized,CASSLMEPEAFF,TGTGCCAGCAGTTTAATGGAACCTGAAGCTTTCTTT
NA,TRBV6-1,TRBJ1-2,NA,CASSWTGNYGYTF,TGTGCCAGCAGCTGGACGGGCAACTATGGCTACACCTTC
TRBD2,TRBV20-1,TRBJ2-5,few,CSARVIAGGPPETQYF,TGCAGTGCTAGAGTCATAGCGGGGGGGCCGCCGGAGACCCAGTACTTC
NA,TRBV7-9,TRBJ1-1,many,CASSPTARENTEAFF,TGTGCCAGCAGCCCGACGGCGCGGGAGAACACTGAAGCTTTCTTT
TRBD1,TRBV6-6,TRBJ1-5,NA,CASSYSRQGDQPQHF,TGTGCCAGCAGTTACTCGAGACAGGGGGATCAGCCCCAGCATTTT
NA,TRBV2,TRBJ1-2,many,CASSPVSSNYGYTF,TGTGCCAGCAGTCCAGTGAGCTCTAACTATGGCTACACCTTC